Listed below are T cell receptor beta chains from one sample, sequenced in a study of CD4 and CD8 cells across lung adenocarcinoma regions. A single record per CDR3 protein comes from TCRdb applying MiXCR to the PCR reads. The sample holds tens of thousands of distinct CDR3 sequences, around half seen once. Sequencing input: CD8+ T cells from the center of a lung tumor. These receptors all come from a female donor with lung adenocarcinoma. The CD4 and CD8 labels of this study may be unreliable. The CDR3 runs from the conserved cysteine through the conserved F or W. D genes are given only for firm matches. A clone size is listed for some rows: how often the clone was seen (once, few, many), or a class if it is expanded.

v_gene	d_gene	abundance	j_gene	CDR3nt	CDR3aa
TRBV28	TRBD2	medium-sized	TRBJ2-1	TGTGCCAGCAGTTCGGGGGCAACTAGCGGGAGATACAATGAGCAGTTCTTC	CASSSGATSGRYNEQFF
TRBV27	-	-	TRBJ2-3	TGTGCCAGCAGTTCGGGGCGGTGCGCCAAAAACACTCAGTATTTC	CASSSGRCAKNTQYF
TRBV10-1	-	-	TRBJ2-3	TGCGCCAGCAAGGTCAGGCAAGACCAAGATATTCAGTACTTT	CASKVRQDQDIQYF
TRBV6-1	TRBD2	few	TRBJ2-1	TGTGCCAGCAGCACCGGGACTAGCAATGAGCAGTTCTTC	CASSTGTSNEQFF
TRBV6-1	-	-	TRBJ1-2	TGTGCCAGCAAGGAGACAAGTAACTATGGCTACACCTTC	CASKETSNYGYTF
TRBV10-3	-	few	TRBJ2-5	TGTGCCACCAACAGGGGGGGAGAGACCCAGTACTTC	CATNRGGETQYF
TRBV18	TRBD2	-	TRBJ2-1	TGTGCCAGCTCACCATTACTAGCGGGGAGCAATGAGCAGTTCTTC	CASSPLLAGSNEQFF
TRBV30	-	-	TRBJ2-3	TGTGCCTGGAGTGGAGGCAGGGATTACGCTAGCACAGATACGCAGTATTTT	CAWSGGRDYASTDTQYF
TRBV6-5	-	-	TRBJ2-5	TGTGCCAGCAGTTCCCGGAGAACCGGCCAAGAGACCCAGTACTTC	CASSSRRTGQETQYF
TRBV27	TRBD1	medium-sized	TRBJ2-3	TGTGCCAGCAGTCCGGACAGGGCCTTCACAGATACGCAGTATTTT	CASSPDRAFTDTQYF
TRBV6-1	TRBD2	-	TRBJ2-5	TGTGCCAGCAGTACAGGTAGCGGGGGTGAGACCCAGTACTTC	CASSTGSGGETQYF
TRBV12-3/TRBV12-4	-	-	TRBJ2-3	TGTGCCAGCAGTGCCCCCGGGACGGGGTTGCGGAACAAAGACACGCAGTATTTT	CASSAPGTGLRNKDTQYF
TRBV12-3/TRBV12-4	-	few	TRBJ2-3	TGTGCCAGCAGGCAGACAGATACGCAGTATTTT	CASRQTDTQYF
TRBV9	TRBD1	many	TRBJ2-5	TGTGCCAGCAGCCCGGGGACAGTCCAAGAGACCCAGTACTTC	CASSPGTVQETQYF
TRBV27	TRBD2	-	TRBJ2-3	TGTGCCACCCGGGGGGAAGTGTATACGCAGTATTTT	CATRGEVYTQYF
TRBV6-4	TRBD1	many	TRBJ1-1	TGTGCCAGCAGGCCCGGGACAGCGAACACTGAAGCTTTCTTT	CASRPGTANTEAFF
TRBV6-1	-	-	TRBJ1-2	TGTGCCAGCAGTGAGGGGGCCTATGGCTACACCTTC	CASSEGAYGYTF
TRBV6-5	-	many	TRBJ2-5	TGTGCCAGCAGTTACGCCAGGGTCGTTCGAGAGACCCAGTACTTC	CASSYARVVRETQYF
TRBV27	TRBD2	-	TRBJ2-2	TGTGCCAGCAGCTCTCCGGGCTGTAGCGGGACTGGTGAGCTGTTTTTT	CASSSPGCSGTGELFF
TRBV27	-	-	TRBJ2-5	TGTGCCAGCAGGGGTCATGACAAAGATACGCAGTACTTC	CASRGHDKDTQYF
TRBV11-3	-	-	TRBJ2-3	TGTGGGAGCGGCCTCGTAGTGCAAGAGACGCAGTATTTT	CGSGLVVQETQYF
TRBV12-3/TRBV12-4	TRBD1	medium-sized	TRBJ1-1	TGTGCCAGCAGTTGGCCGGGACAGGGCTACACTGAAGCTTTCTTT	CASSWPGQGYTEAFF
TRBV7-2	-	many	TRBJ1-6	TGTGCCAGCAGCCGACCCCAGGGGAGCAATTCACCCCTCCACTTT	CASSRPQGSNSPLHF
TRBV12-3/TRBV12-4	TRBD2	-	TRBJ2-3	TGTGCCAGCAGTTTTCCCGCGGGAGGGACAGATACGCAGTATTTT	CASSFPAGGTDTQYF
TRBV7-2	TRBD1	medium-sized	TRBJ2-5	TGTGCCAGCAGCTTTAGACGACAGGGGGCCAGAGAGACCCAGTACTTC	CASSFRRQGARETQYF